The sequence of this T cell receptor beta chain was determined in a study of CXCR3-negative and CXCR3-positive naive CD8 T cells. Study results and limitations: CXCR3-positive naive cells carried more hydrophobic TRB CDR3s than CXCR3-negative ones. Whereas both naive subsets had comparably high diversity, memory CD8+ cells had much lower diversity. From TRB CDR3 properties, TCR strength was inferred; surface CD5 did not differ between naive subsets.

In regard to this clonotype: The antigen is unknown.

The CDR3 has 15 amino acids. The germline gives CDR1 SGHAT, CDR2 FQNNGV. Libraries of TRB cDNA were made by 5' RACE and carried UMIs. From its re-call of the 5' RACE reads, TCRdb lists each CDR3 protein once, without DNA. Its listing shows about 57,000 distinct CDR3 sequences. This chain uses TRBV11-2 with TRBJ1-1. The TCR sequence derives from a human donor in good health. Some clones in this sample may be carry-over from other donors' samples. Sequencing used naive CXCR3+ CD8+ T cells from blood. Subset specified: CD45RO-CCR7+CD27+CD95- naive CD8+ T cells expressing CXCR3 (TNR3+). Here the CDR3 reads CASSLDGGENTEAFF.